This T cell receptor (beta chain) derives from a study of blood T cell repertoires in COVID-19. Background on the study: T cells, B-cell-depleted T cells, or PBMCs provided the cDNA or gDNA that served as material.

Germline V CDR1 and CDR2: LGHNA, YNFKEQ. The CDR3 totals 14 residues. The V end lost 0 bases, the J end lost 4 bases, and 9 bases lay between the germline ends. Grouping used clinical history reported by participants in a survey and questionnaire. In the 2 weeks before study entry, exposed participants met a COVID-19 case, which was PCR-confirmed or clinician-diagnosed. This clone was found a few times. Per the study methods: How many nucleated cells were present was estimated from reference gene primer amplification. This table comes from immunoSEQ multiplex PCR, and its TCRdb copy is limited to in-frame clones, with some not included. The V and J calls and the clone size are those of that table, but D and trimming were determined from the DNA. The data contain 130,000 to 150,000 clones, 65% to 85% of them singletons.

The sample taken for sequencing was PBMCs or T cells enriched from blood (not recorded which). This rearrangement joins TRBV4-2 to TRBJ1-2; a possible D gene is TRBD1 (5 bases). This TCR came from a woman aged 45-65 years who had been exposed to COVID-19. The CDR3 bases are TGTGCCAGCAGCCAAGATCAGGGTGTCTATGGCTACACCTTC. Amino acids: CASSQDQGVYGYTF.